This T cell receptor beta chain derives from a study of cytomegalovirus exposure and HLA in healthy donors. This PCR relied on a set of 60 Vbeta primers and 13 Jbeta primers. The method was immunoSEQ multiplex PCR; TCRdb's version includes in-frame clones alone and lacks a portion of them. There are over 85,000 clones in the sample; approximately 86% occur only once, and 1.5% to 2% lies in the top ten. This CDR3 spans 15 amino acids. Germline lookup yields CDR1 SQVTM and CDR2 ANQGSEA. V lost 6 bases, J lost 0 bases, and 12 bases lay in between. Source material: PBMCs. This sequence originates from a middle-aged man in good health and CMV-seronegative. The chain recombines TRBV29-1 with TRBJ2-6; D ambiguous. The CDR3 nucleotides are TGCAGCGTCCCCATGCTGAGCTCTGGGGCCAACGTCCTGACTTTC. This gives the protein CSVPMLSSGANVLTF.